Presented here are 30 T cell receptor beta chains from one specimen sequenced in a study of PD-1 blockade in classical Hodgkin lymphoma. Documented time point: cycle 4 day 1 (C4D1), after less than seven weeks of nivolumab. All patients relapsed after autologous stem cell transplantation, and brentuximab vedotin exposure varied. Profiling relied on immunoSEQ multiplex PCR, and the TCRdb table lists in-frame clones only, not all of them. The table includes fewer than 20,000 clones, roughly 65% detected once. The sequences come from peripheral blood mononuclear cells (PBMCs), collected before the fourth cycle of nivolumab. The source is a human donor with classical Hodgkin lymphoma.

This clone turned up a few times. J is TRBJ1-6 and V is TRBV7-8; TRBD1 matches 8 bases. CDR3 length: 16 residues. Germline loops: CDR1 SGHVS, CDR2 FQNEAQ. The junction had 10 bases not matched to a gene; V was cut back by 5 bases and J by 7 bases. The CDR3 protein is CASSRVGQGINSPLHF. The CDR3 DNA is TGTGCCAGCAGCCGGGTAGGACAGGGCATCAATTCACCCCTCCACTTT.

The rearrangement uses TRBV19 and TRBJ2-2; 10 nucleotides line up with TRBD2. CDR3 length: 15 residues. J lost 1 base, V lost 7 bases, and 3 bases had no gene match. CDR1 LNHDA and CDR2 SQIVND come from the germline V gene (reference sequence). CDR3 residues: CASIGTSENTGELFF. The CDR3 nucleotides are TGTGCCAGTATAGGGACTAGCGAGAACACCGGGGAGCTGTTTTTT.

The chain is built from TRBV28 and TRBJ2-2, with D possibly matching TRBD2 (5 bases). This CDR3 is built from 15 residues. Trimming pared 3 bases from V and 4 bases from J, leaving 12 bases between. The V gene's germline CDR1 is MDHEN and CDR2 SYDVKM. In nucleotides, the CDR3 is TGTGCCAGCAGTTTTTTGGGAGCACGCACCGGGGAGCTGTTTTTT. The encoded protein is CASSFLGARTGELFF. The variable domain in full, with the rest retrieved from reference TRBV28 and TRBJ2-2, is DVKVTQSSRYLVKRTGEKVFLECVQDMDHENMFWYRQDPGLGLRLIYFSYDVKMKEKGDIPEGYSVSREKKERFSLILESASTNQTSMYLCASSFLGARTGELFFGEGSRLTVL.

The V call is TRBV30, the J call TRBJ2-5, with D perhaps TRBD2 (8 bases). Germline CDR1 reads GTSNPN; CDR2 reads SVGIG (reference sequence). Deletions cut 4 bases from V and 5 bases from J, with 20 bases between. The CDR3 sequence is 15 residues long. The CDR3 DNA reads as TGTGCCTGGACCGGGCCGGGAGGGGGCAGGGAGACCCAGTACTTC. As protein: CAWTGPGGGRETQYF.

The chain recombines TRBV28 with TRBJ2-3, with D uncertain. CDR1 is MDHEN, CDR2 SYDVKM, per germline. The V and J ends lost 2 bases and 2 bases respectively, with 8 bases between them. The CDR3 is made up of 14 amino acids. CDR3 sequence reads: CASSLGPHTDTQYF. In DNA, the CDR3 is TGTGCCAGCAGTTTAGGTCCCCACACAGATACGCAGTATTTT.

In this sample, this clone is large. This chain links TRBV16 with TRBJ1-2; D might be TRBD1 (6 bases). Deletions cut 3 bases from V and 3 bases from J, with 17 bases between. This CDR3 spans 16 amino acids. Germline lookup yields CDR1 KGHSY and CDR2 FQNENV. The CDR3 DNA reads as TGTGCCAGCAGCCAGACGGACAGTGGGGAACACTATGGCTACACCTTC. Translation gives CASSQTDSGEHYGYTF.

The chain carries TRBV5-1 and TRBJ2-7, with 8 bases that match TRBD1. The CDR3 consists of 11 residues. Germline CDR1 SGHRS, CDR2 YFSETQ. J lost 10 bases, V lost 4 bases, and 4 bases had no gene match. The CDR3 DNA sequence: TGCGCCAGCAGCAACGGGACAGGTCAGTACTTC. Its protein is CASSNGTGQYF.

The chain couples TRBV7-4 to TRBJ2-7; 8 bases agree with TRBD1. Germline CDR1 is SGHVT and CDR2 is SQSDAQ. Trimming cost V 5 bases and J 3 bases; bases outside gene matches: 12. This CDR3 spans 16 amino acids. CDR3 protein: CASSRFRGQAGYEQYF. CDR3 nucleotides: TGTGCCAGCAGCCGATTTAGGGGACAGGCCGGCTACGAGCAGTACTTC.

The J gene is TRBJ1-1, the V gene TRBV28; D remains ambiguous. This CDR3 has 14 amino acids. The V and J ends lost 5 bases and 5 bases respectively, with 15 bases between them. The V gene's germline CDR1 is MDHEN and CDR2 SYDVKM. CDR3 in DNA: TGTGCCAGCAGTCCCGCTGGGGTGATGACTGAAGCTTTCTTT. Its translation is CASSPAGVMTEAFF.

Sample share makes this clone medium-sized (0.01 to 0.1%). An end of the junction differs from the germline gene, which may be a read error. Here the CDR3 DNA reads TGTGCCAGCAGCTCACAGGGGATTAGTCTTTTC. It codes for CASSSQGISLF. The gene calls are TRBV28 and TRBJ2-7; TRBD1 matches 7 bases. This CDR3 is built from 11 residues. Germline CDR1 reads MDHEN; CDR2 reads SYDVKM.

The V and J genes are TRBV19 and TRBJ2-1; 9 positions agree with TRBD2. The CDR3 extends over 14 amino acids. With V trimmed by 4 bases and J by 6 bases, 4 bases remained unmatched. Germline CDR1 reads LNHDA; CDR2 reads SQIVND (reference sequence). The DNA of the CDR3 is TGTGCCAGTAGTACTAGCGGGATAAGCAATGAGCAGTTCTTC. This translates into CASSTSGISNEQFF.

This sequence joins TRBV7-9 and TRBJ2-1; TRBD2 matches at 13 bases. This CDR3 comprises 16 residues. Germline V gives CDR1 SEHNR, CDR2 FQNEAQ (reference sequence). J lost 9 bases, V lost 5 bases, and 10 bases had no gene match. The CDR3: CASSTRTSGSIGEQFF. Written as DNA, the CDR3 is TGTGCCAGCAGCACCCGGACTAGCGGGAGTATAGGTGAGCAGTTCTTC.

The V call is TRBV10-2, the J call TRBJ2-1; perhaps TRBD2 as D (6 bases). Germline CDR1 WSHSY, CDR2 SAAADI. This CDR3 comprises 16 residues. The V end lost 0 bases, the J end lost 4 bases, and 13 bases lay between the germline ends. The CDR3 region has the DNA TGCGCCAGCAGTGAGTCTTTGCGGACTACATACAATGAGCAGTTCTTC. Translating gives CASSESLRTTYNEQFF.

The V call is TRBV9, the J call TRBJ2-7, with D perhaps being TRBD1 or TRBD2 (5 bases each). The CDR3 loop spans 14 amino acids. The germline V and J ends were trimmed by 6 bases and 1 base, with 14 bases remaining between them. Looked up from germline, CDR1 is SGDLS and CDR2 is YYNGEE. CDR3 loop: CASNRDGWSYEQYF. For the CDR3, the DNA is TGTGCCAGCAACCGGGACGGTTGGTCCTACGAGCAGTACTTC. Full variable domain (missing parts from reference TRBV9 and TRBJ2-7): DSGVTQTPKHLITATGQRVTLRCSPRSGDLSVYWYQQSLDQGLQFLIQYYNGEERAKGNILERFSAQQFPDLHSELNLSSLELGDSALYFCASNRDGWSYEQYFGPGTRLTVT.

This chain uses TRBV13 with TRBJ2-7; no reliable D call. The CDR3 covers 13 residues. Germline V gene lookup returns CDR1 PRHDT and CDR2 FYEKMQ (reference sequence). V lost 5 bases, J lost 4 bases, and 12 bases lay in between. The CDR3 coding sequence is TGTGCCAGCAGCATCGTCTCAGCTTACGAGCAGTACTTC. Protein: CASSIVSAYEQYF.

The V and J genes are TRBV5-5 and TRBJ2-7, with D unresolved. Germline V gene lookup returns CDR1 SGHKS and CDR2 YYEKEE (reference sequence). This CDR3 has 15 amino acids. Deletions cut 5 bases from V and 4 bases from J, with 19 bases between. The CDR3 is CASSMGGAWSYEQYF. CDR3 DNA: TGTGCCAGCAGTATGGGCGGAGCTTGGTCTTACGAGCAGTACTTC.

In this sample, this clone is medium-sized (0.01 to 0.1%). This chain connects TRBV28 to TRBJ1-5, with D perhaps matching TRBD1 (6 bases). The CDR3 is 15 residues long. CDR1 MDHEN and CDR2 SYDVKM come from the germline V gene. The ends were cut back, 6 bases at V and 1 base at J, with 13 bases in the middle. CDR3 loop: CASRLRTDSNQPQHF. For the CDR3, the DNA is TGTGCCAGCAGACTTCGGACAGACAGCAATCAGCCCCAGCATTTT.

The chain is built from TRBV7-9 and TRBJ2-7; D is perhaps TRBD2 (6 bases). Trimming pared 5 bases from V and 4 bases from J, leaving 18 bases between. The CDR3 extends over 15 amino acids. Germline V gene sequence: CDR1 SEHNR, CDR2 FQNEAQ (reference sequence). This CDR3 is CASSRGDGKGYEQYF. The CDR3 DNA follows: TGTGCCAGCAGCCGCGGGGACGGAAAGGGATACGAGCAGTACTTC.

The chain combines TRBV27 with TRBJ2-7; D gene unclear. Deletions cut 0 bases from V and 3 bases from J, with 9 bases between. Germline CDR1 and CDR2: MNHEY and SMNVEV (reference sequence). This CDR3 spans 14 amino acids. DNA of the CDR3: TGTGCCAGCAGTTTATCCCGCGGCCTCTACGAGCAGTACTTC. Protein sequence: CASSLSRGLYEQYF.

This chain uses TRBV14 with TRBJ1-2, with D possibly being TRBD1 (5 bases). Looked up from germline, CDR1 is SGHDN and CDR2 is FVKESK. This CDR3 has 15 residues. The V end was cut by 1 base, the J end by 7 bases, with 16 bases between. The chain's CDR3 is CASSQVAGLLGGYTF. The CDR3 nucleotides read TGTGCCAGCAGCCAAGTGGCAGGGCTTCTTGGTGGCTACACCTTC.

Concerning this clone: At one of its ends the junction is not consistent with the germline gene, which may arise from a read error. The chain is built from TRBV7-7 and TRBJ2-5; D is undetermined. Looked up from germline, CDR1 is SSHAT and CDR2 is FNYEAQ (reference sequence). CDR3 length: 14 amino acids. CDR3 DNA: TGTGCTAGCAGCTTACAACTATCCCAAGAGACCCAGTACTTC. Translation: CASSLQLSQETQYF.

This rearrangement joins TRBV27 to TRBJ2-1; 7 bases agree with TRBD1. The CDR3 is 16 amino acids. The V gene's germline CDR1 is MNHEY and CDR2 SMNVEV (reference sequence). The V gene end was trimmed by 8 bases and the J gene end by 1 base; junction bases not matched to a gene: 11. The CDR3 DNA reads TGTGCCAGCGGCGGAAGGGCAGGGGGATCCTACAATGAGCAGTTCTTC. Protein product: CASGGRAGGSYNEQFF.

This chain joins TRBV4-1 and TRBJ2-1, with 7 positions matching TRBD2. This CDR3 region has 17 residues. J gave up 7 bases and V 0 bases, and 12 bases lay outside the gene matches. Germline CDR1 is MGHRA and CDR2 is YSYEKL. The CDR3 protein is CASSQDRTTSLFNEQFF. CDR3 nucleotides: TGCGCCAGCAGCCAAGATAGAACGACTAGCCTTTTTAATGAGCAGTTCTTC.

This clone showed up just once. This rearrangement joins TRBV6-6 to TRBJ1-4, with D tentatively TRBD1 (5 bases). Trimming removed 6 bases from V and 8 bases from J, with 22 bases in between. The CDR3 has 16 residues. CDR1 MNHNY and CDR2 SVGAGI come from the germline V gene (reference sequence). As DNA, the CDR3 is TGTGCCAGCAGCTCCCGGGTCCGGGACGGGGAAGAAAAACTGTTTTTT. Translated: CASSSRVRDGEEKLFF.

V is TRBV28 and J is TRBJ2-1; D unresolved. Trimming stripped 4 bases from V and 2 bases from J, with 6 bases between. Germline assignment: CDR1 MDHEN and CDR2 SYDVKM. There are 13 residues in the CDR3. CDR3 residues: CASSSHPYNEQFF. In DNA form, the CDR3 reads TGTGCCAGCAGTTCCCACCCCTACAATGAGCAGTTCTTC.

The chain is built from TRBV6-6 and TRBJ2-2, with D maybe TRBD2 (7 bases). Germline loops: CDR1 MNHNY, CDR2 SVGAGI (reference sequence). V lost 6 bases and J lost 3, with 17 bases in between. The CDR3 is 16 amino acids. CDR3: CASSHFGGGDTGELFF. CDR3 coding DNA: TGTGCCAGCAGCCACTTTGGGGGGGGCGACACCGGGGAGCTGTTTTTT.

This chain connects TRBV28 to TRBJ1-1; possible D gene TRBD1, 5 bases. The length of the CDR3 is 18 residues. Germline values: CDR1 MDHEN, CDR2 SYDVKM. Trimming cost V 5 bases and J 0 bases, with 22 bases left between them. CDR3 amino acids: CASSPYWGVRGLNTEAFF. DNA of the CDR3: TGTGCCAGCAGTCCCTATTGGGGGGTTCGGGGATTGAACACTGAAGCTTTCTTT.

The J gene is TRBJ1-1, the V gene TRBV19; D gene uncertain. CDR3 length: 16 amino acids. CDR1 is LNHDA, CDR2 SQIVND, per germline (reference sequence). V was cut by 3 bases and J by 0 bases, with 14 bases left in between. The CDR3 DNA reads TGTGCCAGTAGTATGAGGAGGCCTACCCTGAACACTGAAGCTTTCTTT. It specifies CASSMRRPTLNTEAFF.

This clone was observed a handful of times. This CDR3 reads CASSHPLTGHTEAFF. For the CDR3, the DNA is TGTGCCAGCAGTCATCCGCTCACAGGGCACACTGAAGCTTTCTTT. The V gene is TRBV11-2, the J gene TRBJ1-1; maybe TRBD1 (6 bases). Germline V gene lookup returns CDR1 SGHAT and CDR2 FQNNGV. V dropped 6 bases and J dropped 3 bases, with 17 bases sitting between them. This CDR3 is built from 15 residues.

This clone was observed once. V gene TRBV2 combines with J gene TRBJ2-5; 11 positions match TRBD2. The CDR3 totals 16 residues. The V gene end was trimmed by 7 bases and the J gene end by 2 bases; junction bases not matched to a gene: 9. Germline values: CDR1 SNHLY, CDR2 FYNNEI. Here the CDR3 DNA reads TGTGCCAGCAACCAACTAGCGGGAGTTGGGCAAGAGACCCAGTACTTC. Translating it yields CASNQLAGVGQETQYF. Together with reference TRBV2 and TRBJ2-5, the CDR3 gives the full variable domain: EPEVTQTPSHQVTQMGQEVILRCVPISNHLYFYWYRQILGQKVEFLVSFYNNEISEKSEIFDDQFSVERPDGSNFTLKIRSTKLEDSAMYFCASNQLAGVGQETQYFGPGTRLLVL.